This is a list of T cell receptor beta chains from one sample in a study of cytomegalovirus exposure and HLA in healthy donors. The assay was immunoSEQ multiplex PCR, and TCRdb's table has in-frame clones only and misses some. The sample holds 20,000 or so clones; about 80% are singletons and the top ten take roughly 6.8%. The sample consisted of PBMCs. Receptors originate from a man in his fifties or sixties in good health and CMV-seronegative. The CDR3 runs from the conserved cysteine through the conserved F or W. D genes are given only for firm matches. A clone size is listed for some rows: how often the clone was seen (once, few, many), or a class if it is expanded.

>TRBD2|TRBJ2-3|.|TRBV7-2
TGTGCCAGCAGCTTAAGCGGGAGGGCTGTAGATACGCAGTATTTT
CASSLSGRAVDTQYF
>TRBD1|TRBJ1-1|.|TRBV6-6
TGTGCCAGCAGTACCTCCGGGACAGTGAACACTGAAGCTTTCTTT
CASSTSGTVNTEAFF
>TRBD1|TRBJ1-3|.|TRBV6-5
TGTGCCAGCAGGACAGGGGGGACTGGAAACACCATATATTTT
CASRTGGTGNTIYF
>.|TRBJ2-1|once|TRBV29-1
TGCAGCGGAACTAGCTCCCTGGGGCAGTTCTTC
CSGTSSLGQFF
>.|TRBJ2-3|.|TRBV29-1
TGCAGCGTTCTAGGCAACACAGATACGCAGTATTTT
CSVLGNTDTQYF
>.|TRBJ1-3|.|TRBV27
TGTGCCAGCAGTAAGAACCGGGACACTGGAAACACCATATATTTT
CASSKNRDTGNTIYF
>.|TRBJ2-5|.|TRBV19
TGTGCCAGTAGACCGGGACTGGGCGCGTCGGAGCAGTACTTC
CASRPGLGASEQYF
>TRBD2|TRBJ2-5|.|TRBV6-5
TGTGCCAGCAGTTACTTGGTGGGGGGGGGTCAAGAGACCCAGTACTTC
CASSYLVGGGQETQYF
>.|TRBJ2-7|.|TRBV19
TGTGCCAGTAGTATGTTCCACGGTGGCTACGAGCAGTACTTC
CASSMFHGGYEQYF
>TRBD2|TRBJ2-5|.|TRBV5-4
TGTGCCAGCAAACTAGCGGGAGCTGGGGGGGAGACCCAGTACTTC
CASKLAGAGGETQYF
>.|TRBJ2-5|.|TRBV7-2
TGTGCCAGCAGCTTAGGCAGCGGTGAGACCCAGTACTTC
CASSLGSGETQYF
>.|TRBJ2-7|.|TRBV11-2
TGTGCCAGCAGCTTAGTCAGCGGCGCGCCCCTAATCGAGCAGTACTTC
CASSLVSGAPLIEQYF
>.|TRBJ2-5|.|TRBV30
TGTGCCTGGAGACCCAGAGAGCGAAGGGAGCAGTACTTC
CAWRPRERREQYF
>.|TRBJ2-3|.|TRBV6-5
TGTGCCAGCAGTTACGGAGGGGGCGTGGGCACAGATACGCAGTATTTT
CASSYGGGVGTDTQYF
>.|TRBJ1-5|.|TRBV5-5
TGTGCCAGCAAGGCGGGTCAGCCCCAGCATTTT
CASKAGQPQHF
>TRBD2|TRBJ2-1|.|TRBV6-1
TGTGCCAGCAGCGGACTAGCGGGGTATGAGCAGTTCTTC
CASSGLAGYEQFF
>TRBD2|TRBJ2-1|once|TRBV30
TGTGCCTGGAGGGGGATAGAACGGACTAGCGGGGGGAATGGGAGGGAGCAGTTCTTC
CAWRGIERTSGGNGREQFF
>TRBD2|TRBJ2-3|.|TRBV5-1
TGCGCCAGCAGGCCCGGGACTAGCGGTCCCACTAGCACAGATACGCAGTATTTT
CASRPGTSGPTSTDTQYF
>TRBD1|TRBJ1-5|few|TRBV19
TGTGCCAGTAGGCCGGACAGGTTGCAGCCCCAGCATTTT
CASRPDRLQPQHF
>.|TRBJ2-3|.|TRBV7-9
TGTGCCAGCAGTTTAGGGCAAGGGGATGGTAGCAATCAGCCCCAGTATTTT
CASSLGQGDGSNQPQYF
>.|TRBJ1-2|.|TRBV28
TGTGCCAGCAAGGGTTGGCAGGGTGGTGGCTACACCTTC
CASKGWQGGGYTF